This TCR beta chain was captured in a study of technical replicates of blood from a few donors. V lost 6 bases and J lost 1, with 18 bases in between. Germline CDR1 reads LNHDA; CDR2 reads SQIVND (reference sequence). The CDR3 covers 16 residues. The table came from immunoSEQ multiplex PCR; TCRdb's copy has only in-frame clones and leaves some out. This table has tens of thousands of clones, 90% to 95% appearing once. This chain joins TRBV19 and TRBJ1-1; a weak D match, TRBD1 (6 bases). Source material: T cells isolated from PBMCs. The clonotype originates from a human donor in good health. CDR3 nucleotides: TGTGCCAGTAGCAGGGGCCTTGAGGGTTGGAACACTGAAGCTTTCTTT. Translated, it gives CASSRGLEGWNTEAFF.